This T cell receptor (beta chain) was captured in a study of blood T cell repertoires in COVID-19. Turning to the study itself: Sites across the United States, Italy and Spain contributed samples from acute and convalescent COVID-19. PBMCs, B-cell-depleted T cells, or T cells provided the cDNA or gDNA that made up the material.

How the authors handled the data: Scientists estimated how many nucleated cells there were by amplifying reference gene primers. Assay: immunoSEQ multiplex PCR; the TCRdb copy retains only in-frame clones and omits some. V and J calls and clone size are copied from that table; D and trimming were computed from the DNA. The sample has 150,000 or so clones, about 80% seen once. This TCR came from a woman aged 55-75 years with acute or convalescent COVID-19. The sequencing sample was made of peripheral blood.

CDR3 sequence reads: CASSLTGAQDEQYF. CDR3 bases: TGTGCCAGCTCACTGACAGGGGCGCAGGACGAGCAGTACTTC. The rearrangement links TRBV6-5 to TRBJ2-7; 8 nucleotides line up with TRBD1. CDR1 is MNHEY, CDR2 SVGAGI, per germline. The V segment lost 8 bases and the J segment 5 bases; nucleotides outside the gene matches: 11. This CDR3 has 14 amino acids.